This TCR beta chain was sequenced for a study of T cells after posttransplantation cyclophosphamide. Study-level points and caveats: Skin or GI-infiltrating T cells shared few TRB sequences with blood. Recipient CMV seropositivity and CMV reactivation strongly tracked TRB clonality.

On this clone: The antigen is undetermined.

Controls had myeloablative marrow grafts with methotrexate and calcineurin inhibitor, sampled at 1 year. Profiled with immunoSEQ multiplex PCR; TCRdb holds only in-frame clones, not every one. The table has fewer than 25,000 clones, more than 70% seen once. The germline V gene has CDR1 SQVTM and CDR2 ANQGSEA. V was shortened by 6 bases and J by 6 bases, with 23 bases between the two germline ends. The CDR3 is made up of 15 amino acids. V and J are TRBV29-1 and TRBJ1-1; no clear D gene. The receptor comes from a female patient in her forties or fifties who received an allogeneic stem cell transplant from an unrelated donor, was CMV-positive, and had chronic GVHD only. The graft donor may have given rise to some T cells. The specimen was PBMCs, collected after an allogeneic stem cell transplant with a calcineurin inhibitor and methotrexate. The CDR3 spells CSVATRRPLGAEAFF. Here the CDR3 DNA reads TGCAGCGTCGCTACTCGACGCCCTTTGGGCGCTGAAGCTTTCTTT.